This T cell receptor (beta chain) originates from a study of CD8 T cells in Susac syndrome. Sequencing of TCR beta was performed on blood CD8+ T cells and on blood CD4+ T cells. The germline V gene has CDR1 SQVTM and CDR2 ANQGSEA. V dropped 6 bases and J dropped 1 base, with 10 bases sitting between them. The CDR3 loop spans 12 amino acids. With random hexamers, roughly 0.45 to 1 ug RNA was reverse transcribed. The CDR3 of TCR beta was amplified by immunoSEQ multiplex PCR across 54 Vbeta and 13 Jbeta. TCRdb itself ran the immunoSEQ multiplex PCR reads through MiXCR, one entry per CDR3 protein. The top ten clones hold 0.095% of a sample with around 230,000 distinct CDR3 sequences, 95% of them seen once.

The rearrangement uses TRBV29-1 and TRBJ2-7; D uncertain. Sequenced: CD4+ T cells from PBMCs. The clonotype comes from a human donor with multiple sclerosis. CDR3 residues: CSVADESYEQYF. The CDR3 region has the DNA TGCAGCGTCGCGGACGAGTCCTACGAGCAGTACTTC.